The 29 T cell receptor beta chains given below trace back to one sample, sequenced in a study of blood T cell repertoires in COVID-19. TCRdb keeps only in-frame clones here, not all; method: immunoSEQ multiplex PCR. The sample lists around 200,000 clones; 80% to 90% were seen once. The source material was peripheral blood. These receptors were collected from a human donor with active or convalescent COVID-19. The donor label of this sample is uncertain.

A few counts support this clone. This chain links TRBV7-9 with TRBJ1-3; 7 nucleotides align to TRBD1. The CDR3 consists of 14 residues. J gave up 7 bases and V 1 base, and 4 bases lay outside the gene matches. CDR1 is SEHNR and CDR2 is FQNEAQ in the germline V gene (reference sequence). CDR3 sequence: CASSLVQGGNTIYF. CDR3 sequence (DNA): TGTGCCAGCAGCTTAGTCCAGGGGGGCAACACCATATATTTT.

This sequence joins TRBV3-1 (or the pseudogene TRBV3-2) and TRBJ2-7; 10 nucleotides line up with TRBD2. CDR1 and CDR2 from the germline V gene are LGHDT and YNNKEL (reference sequence). V was pared by 2 bases and J by 0 bases, with 7 bases of the junction left unmatched. The CDR3 loop spans 17 amino acids. The CDR3 spells CASSQWGTSESSYEQYF. The CDR3 nucleotides read TGTGCCAGCAGCCAATGGGGGACTAGCGAGAGCTCCTACGAGCAGTACTTC.

Notes on this clone: Other DNA sequences within the sample encode an identical CDR3. This chain joins TRBV7-2 and TRBJ1-2, with 9 bases aligning to TRBD1. V dropped 4 bases and J dropped 1; count of bases not matched to a gene: 1. CDR3 length: 14 residues. Germline loops: CDR1 SGHTA, CDR2 FQGNSA. The CDR3 region is CASSSGQGNYGYTF. The CDR3 nucleotides are TGTGCCAGCAGCTCGGGACAGGGTAACTATGGCTACACCTTC. The whole variable domain, filled in from reference TRBV7-2 and TRBJ1-2, reads GAGVSQSPSNKVTEKGKDVELRCDPISGHTALYWYRQSLGQGLEFLIYFQGNSAPDKSGLPSDRFSAERTGGSVSTLTIQRTQQEDSAVYLCASSSGQGNYGYTFGSGTRLTVV.

On this clone itself: One junction end disagrees with the germline gene, perhaps due to a read error. This chain links TRBV7-7 with TRBJ2-1, with 12 bases that match TRBD2. The CDR3 is 15 residues long. In germline, CDR1 is SSHAT, CDR2 FNYEAQ (reference sequence). The CDR3 sequence: CASSSGLAGYNEQFF. The DNA for the CDR3 is TGTGCTAGCAGCTCTGGACTAGCGGGATACAATGAGCAGTTCTTC.

The chain uses TRBV5-1 and TRBJ2-5, with 10 bases aligning to TRBD2. The CDR3 is 19 amino acids. V shed 2 bases and J 2 bases; nucleotides not matched to a gene: 15. Germline CDR1 is SGHRS and CDR2 is YFSETQ. CDR3 sequence (DNA): TGCGCCAGCAGCTTTAAGGGCAGGGCTAGCGGGGGAGTTCAAGAGACCCAGTACTTC. Amino acid sequence: CASSFKGRASGGVQETQYF. The complete variable domain, with remaining parts taken from reference TRBV5-1 and TRBJ2-5, reads KAGVTQTPRYLIKTRGQQVTLSCSPISGHRSVSWYQQTPGQGLQFLFEYFSETQRNKGNFPGRFSGRQFSNSRSEMNVSTLELGDSALYLCASSFKGRASGGVQETQYFGPGTRLLVL.

This sequence joins TRBV27 and TRBJ1-2; D gene uncertain. The germline CDR1 and CDR2 sequences are MNHEY and SMNVEV (reference sequence). Trimming stripped 5 bases from V and 8 bases from J, with 15 bases between. CDR3 length equals 13 residues. The CDR3 spells CASSPITRAGYTF. In DNA, the CDR3 is TGTGCCAGCAGTCCCATTACAAGAGCGGGCTACACCTTC.

This clone has only one observation. The gene calls are TRBV7-2 and TRBJ1-2; 7 bases align to TRBD1. This CDR3 contains 13 residues. Germline loops: CDR1 SGHTA, CDR2 FQGNSA. V shed 2 bases, J shed 8 bases, and the junction held 5 bases outside the gene matches. The chain's CDR3 is CASSLKGARGYTF. DNA for the CDR3: TGTGCCAGCAGCTTAAAGGGGGCGCGAGGCTACACCTTC.

CDR3 in amino acids: CASTSPGQGNEQFF. CDR3 DNA sequence: TGCGCCAGCACCTCACCCGGGCAGGGCAATGAGCAGTTCTTC. The rearrangement links TRBV5-1 to TRBJ2-1; maybe TRBD1 (5 bases). Trimming took 6 bases from V and 6 from J, leaving 16 bases between them. Per the germline V gene, CDR1 is SGHRS and CDR2 is YFSETQ. The CDR3 is 14 residues long.

This rearrangement joins TRBV28 to TRBJ2-7, with 8 bases identical to TRBD1. CDR1 is MDHEN, CDR2 SYDVKM, per germline. The CDR3 has 15 amino acids. The junction had 11 bases not matched to a gene; V was cut back by 7 bases and J by 3 bases. In nucleotides, the CDR3 is TGTGCCAGCACTGACTCCAGGGGGCGCCTCTACGAGCAGTACTTC. Translating it yields CASTDSRGRLYEQYF.

The gene calls are TRBV30 and TRBJ2-3, with TRBD2 matching over 13 bases. Germline CDR1 GTSNPN, CDR2 SVGIG (reference sequence). The CDR3 runs to 16 residues. V shed 3 bases and J 2 bases; nucleotides not matched to a gene: 5. The CDR3 region has the DNA TGTGCCTGGAGCTATGGACTAGCGGGGGTCACAGATACGCAGTATTTT. This translates into CAWSYGLAGVTDTQYF.

The gene calls are TRBV11-3 and TRBJ2-2, with a tentative D call TRBD2 (6 bases). The CDR3 has 16 amino acids. Germline CDR1 reads SGHNT; CDR2 reads YENEEA. V was trimmed by 2 bases and J by 5 bases, leaving 15 bases between them. The CDR3 bases are TGTGCCAGCAGCTTATTCGCGGGGTCAAGTACCGGGGAGCTGTTTTTT. Its translation: CASSLFAGSSTGELFF.

V usage is TRBV5-1 and J usage is TRBJ2-7; 7 bases are shared with TRBD1. This CDR3 spans 16 amino acids. CDR1 SGHRS and CDR2 YFSETQ come from the germline V gene. The V and J ends lost 0 bases and 3 bases, in that order; junction bases with no gene match: 9. The CDR3 DNA is TGCGCCAGCAGCTTGGGGGGACAGCCGGTCCGCTACGAGCAGTACTTC. It specifies CASSLGGQPVRYEQYF.

The chain joins TRBV3-1 (or the pseudogene TRBV3-2) to TRBJ2-5; the match to TRBD2 covers 13 bases. The J segment lost 5 bases and the V segment lost 4 bases, leaving 10 bases of the junction unmatched. The CDR3 extends over 17 amino acids. Per germline, CDR1 LGHDT and CDR2 YNNKEL (reference sequence). In nucleotides, the CDR3 is TGTGCCAGCAGCCTATCACTTGGACTAGCGGGGGTGGAGACCCAGTACTTC. It encodes CASSLSLGLAGVETQYF.

This clone was observed once. The gene calls are TRBV30 and TRBJ1-5, with D tentatively TRBD1 (6 bases). The CDR3 consists of 13 residues. Germline-derived CDR1 and CDR2 are GTSNPN and SVGIG (reference sequence). V was pared by 0 bases and J by 6 bases, with 9 bases between. The CDR3 is CAWSVQGLQPQHF. CDR3 sequence (DNA): TGTGCCTGGAGTGTACAGGGCCTTCAGCCCCAGCATTTT.

The chain recombines TRBV24-1 with TRBJ1-1; TRBD1 agrees at 12 bases. Germline lookup yields CDR1 KGHDR and CDR2 SFDVKD. The CDR3 contains 16 residues. The V segment lost 7 bases and the J segment 0 bases; nucleotides outside the gene matches: 5. The CDR3 is CATRGQGASMNTEAFF. The CDR3 DNA is TGTGCCACCAGGGGACAGGGGGCTAGCATGAACACTGAAGCTTTCTTT.

V gene TRBV7-9 combines with J gene TRBJ1-2; D call uncertain. Germline loops: CDR1 SEHNR, CDR2 FQNEAQ (reference sequence). V was clipped by 1 base and J by 2 bases, with 11 bases between them. The CDR3 spans 15 residues. In DNA, the CDR3 is TGTGCCAGCAGCTTAGTCACCGAGTCGAACTATGGCTACACCTTC. Translating it yields CASSLVTESNYGYTF.

In DNA, the CDR3 is TGTGCCAGCAGCTTTGTTATGGGGCCGGGGGTTGATACGCAGTATTTT. The encoded protein is CASSFVMGPGVDTQYF. The rearrangement links TRBV5-4 to TRBJ2-3, with D possibly matching TRBD2 (6 bases). From germline, CDR1 is SGHNT and CDR2 YYREEE (reference sequence). V was cut by 2 bases and J by 6 bases, with 19 bases left in between. This CDR3 comprises 16 residues.

As DNA, the CDR3 is TGTGCCACCTCCCCTTCTAGCAGTAGAATGGCAGATACGCAGTATTTT. As protein: CATSPSSSRMADTQYF. The V call is TRBV6-4, the J call TRBJ2-3, with D tentatively TRBD2 (5 bases). Germline V gene lookup returns CDR1 MRHNA and CDR2 SNTAGT. There are 16 residues in the CDR3. Trimming took 10 bases from V and 4 from J, leaving 24 bases between them.

The CDR3, as DNA: TGTGCCAGCAGTTACCGCAGGGGGCGAGGGCATGAGCAGTTCTTC. Translated, it gives CASSYRRGRGHEQFF. V is TRBV6-2 or TRBV6-3 and J is TRBJ2-1, with TRBD1 identical over 8 bases. The CDR3 loop spans 15 amino acids. Germline V gene sequence: CDR1 MNHEY, CDR2 SVGEGT. J was trimmed by 8 bases and V by 2 bases; bases with no gene match: 8.

This clone was picked up a small number of times. V and J are TRBV29-1 and TRBJ2-6; unclear D gene. CDR1 and CDR2 from the germline V gene are SQVTM and ANQGSEA. The V and J ends lost 7 bases and 4 bases respectively, with 11 bases between them. This CDR3 has 13 amino acids. DNA for the CDR3: TGCAGCGGGTTCATTCAGGGGGCCAACGTCCTGACTTTC. Its translation: CSGFIQGANVLTF.

V is TRBV12-5 and J is TRBJ2-3; 9 nucleotides align to TRBD2. V shed 6 bases and J 2 bases; nucleotides not matched to a gene: 3. Germline lookup yields CDR1 LGHNT and CDR2 FRNRAP. There are 14 residues in the CDR3. The CDR3 sequence: CASGLAGITDTQYF. The CDR3 bases are TGTGCTAGTGGGCTAGCGGGGATCACAGATACGCAGTATTTT. The whole variable domain, filled in from reference TRBV12-5 and TRBJ2-3, reads DARVTQTPRHKVTEMGQEVTMRCQPILGHNTVFWYRQTMMQGLELLAYFRNRAPLDDSGMPKDRFSAEMPDATLATLKIQPSEPRDSAVYFCASGLAGITDTQYFGPGTRLTVL.

This chain uses TRBV15 with TRBJ2-5; TRBD1 is a possible D gene (6 bases). CDR3 length: 14 residues. Trimming took 0 bases from V and 5 from J, leaving 10 bases between them. Germline V gene data show CDR1 as LNHNV and CDR2 as YYDKDF (reference sequence). The CDR3 DNA reads as TGTGCCACCAGCAGAGATAGGGGGAGTGAGACCCAGTACTTC. Its translation is CATSRDRGSETQYF. The variable domain in full, completed from reference TRBV15 and TRBJ2-5, reads DAMVIQNPRYQVTQFGKPVTLSCSQTLNHNVMYWYQQKSSQAPKLLFHYYDKDFNNEADTPDNFQSRRPNTSFCFLDIRSPGLGDTAMYLCATSRDRGSETQYFGPGTRLLVL.

This clone occurred a few times. This rearrangement joins TRBV27 to TRBJ2-3; perhaps TRBD2 as D (6 bases). V lost 8 bases to trimming and J lost 1 base, with 19 bases between them. Germline CDR1 MNHEY, CDR2 SMNVEV (reference sequence). This CDR3 region has 16 residues. CDR3 sequence: CASYPLERVGTDTQYF. For the CDR3, the DNA is TGTGCCAGCTACCCTTTGGAGCGGGTTGGCACAGATACGCAGTATTTT.

As for this clone: Mismatch with germline at one junction end may stem from a read error. The chain combines TRBV2 with TRBJ1-1; 7 bases are shared with TRBD1. Germline-derived CDR1 and CDR2 are SNHLY and FYNNEI. The CDR3 runs to 11 residues. The CDR3 here is CASGDRPPNIF. Here the CDR3 DNA reads TGTGCCAGCGGGGACAGACCACCCAACATCTTT.

This chain links TRBV4-2 with TRBJ2-2; D gene uncertain. Germline values: CDR1 LGHNA, CDR2 YNFKEQ. The CDR3 consists of 17 residues. V was trimmed by 5 bases and J by 3 bases, leaving 19 bases between them. The chain's CDR3 is CASSTAWAVIDTGELFF. The CDR3 coding sequence is TGTGCCAGCAGCACTGCCTGGGCCGTAATAGACACCGGGGAGCTGTTTTTT.

The genes are TRBV4-2 and TRBJ2-3; a weak D match, TRBD2 (5 bases). In germline, CDR1 is LGHNA, CDR2 YNFKEQ. The CDR3 totals 16 residues. Trimming took 0 bases from V and 2 from J, leaving 12 bases between them. For the CDR3, the DNA is TGTGCCAGCAGCCAAGAGCAGAGGGTTATCACAGATACGCAGTATTTT. Amino acid sequence: CASSQEQRVITDTQYF.

In its sample, this clone was seen many times. The chain employs TRBV29-1 and TRBJ2-7; perhaps TRBD2 as D (6 bases). V was trimmed by 7 bases and J by 5 bases, leaving 18 bases between them. The germline V gene has CDR1 SQVTM and CDR2 ANQGSEA. The CDR3 is made up of 13 amino acids. The CDR3 loop reads CSAVDGGTHEQYF. As DNA, the CDR3 is TGCAGCGCTGTGGACGGGGGTACCCACGAGCAGTACTTC.

V usage is TRBV4-3 and J usage is TRBJ1-2; D is ambiguous. The V end was cut by 1 base, the J end by 3 bases, with 15 bases between. Germline-derived CDR1 and CDR2 are LGHNA and YSLEER. CDR3 size: 16 residues. DNA of the CDR3: TGCGCCAGCAGCCAAGGTCCCGCGGGCGGGTACTATGGCTACACCTTC. It codes for CASSQGPAGGYYGYTF.

The chain uses TRBV27 and TRBJ2-3, with 8 bases aligning to TRBD2. V trimming: 5 bases; J trimming: 6 bases; junction bases outside the gene matches: 25. This CDR3 region has 20 residues. From germline, CDR1 is MNHEY and CDR2 SMNVEV (reference sequence). The CDR3 protein is CASSPGGSRAAGGPRDTQYF. Written as DNA, the CDR3 is TGTGCCAGCAGTCCCGGCGGGTCCAGAGCGGCGGGAGGCCCGAGGGATACGCAGTATTTT.